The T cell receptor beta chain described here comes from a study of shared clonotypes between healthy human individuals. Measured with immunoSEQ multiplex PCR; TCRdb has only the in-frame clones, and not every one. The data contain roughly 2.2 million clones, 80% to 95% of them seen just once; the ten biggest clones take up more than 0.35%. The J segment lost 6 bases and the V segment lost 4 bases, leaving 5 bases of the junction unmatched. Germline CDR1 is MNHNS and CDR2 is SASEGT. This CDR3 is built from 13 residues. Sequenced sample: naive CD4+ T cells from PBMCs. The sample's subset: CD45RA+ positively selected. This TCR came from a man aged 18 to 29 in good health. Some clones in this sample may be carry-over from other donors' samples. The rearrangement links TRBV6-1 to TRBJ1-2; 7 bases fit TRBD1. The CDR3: CASSVGGGDGYTF. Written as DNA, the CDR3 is TGTGCCAGCAGTGTTGGAGGGGGCGATGGCTACACCTTC.